This T cell receptor (beta chain) was identified during a study of blood T cell repertoires in COVID-19. Sequencing used immunoSEQ multiplex PCR; TCRdb keeps in-frame clones, though not all of them. The sample carries over 250,000 clones, about 89% recorded once. This receptor was obtained from a woman aged 18-30 years who had recovered from COVID-19. The sequenced sample consisted of PBMCs or T cells enriched from blood (not recorded which).

This CDR3 is CASSGGTSGLQETQYF. DNA for the CDR3: TGCGCCAGCAGCGGGGGGACTAGCGGGCTACAAGAGACCCAGTACTTC. The rearrangement links TRBV5-1 to TRBJ2-5; 12 positions match TRBD2. The ends lost 4 bases at V and 2 bases at J; junction bases unmatched: 6. The CDR3 length is 16 residues. Looked up from germline, CDR1 is SGHRS and CDR2 is YFSETQ.